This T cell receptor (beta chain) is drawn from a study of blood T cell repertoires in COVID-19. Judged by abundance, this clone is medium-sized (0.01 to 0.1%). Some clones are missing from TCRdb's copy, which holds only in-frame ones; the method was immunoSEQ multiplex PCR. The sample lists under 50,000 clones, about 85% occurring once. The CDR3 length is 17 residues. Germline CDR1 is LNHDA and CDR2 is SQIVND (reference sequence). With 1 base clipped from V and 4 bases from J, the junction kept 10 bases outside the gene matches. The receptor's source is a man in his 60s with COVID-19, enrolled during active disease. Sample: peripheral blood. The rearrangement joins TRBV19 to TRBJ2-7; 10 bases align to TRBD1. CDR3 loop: CASSIVLWDRGRYEQYF. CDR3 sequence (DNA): TGTGCCAGTAGTATAGTACTCTGGGACAGGGGACGTTACGAGCAGTACTTC. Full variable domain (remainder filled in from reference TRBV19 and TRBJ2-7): DGGITQSPKYLFRKEGQNVTLSCEQNLNHDAMYWYRQDPGQGLRLIYYSQIVNDFQKGDIAEGYSVSREKKESFPLTVTSAQKNPTAFYLCASSIVLWDRGRYEQYFGPGTRLTVT.